These T cell receptor beta chains were read from a single sample in a study of blood T cell repertoires in COVID-19. Sequencing used immunoSEQ multiplex PCR; TCRdb keeps in-frame clones, though not all of them. The sample consists of approximately 430,000 clones, roughly 90% of them appearing once. The source material was peripheral blood. The receptors originated from a woman aged 25 to 39 with active or convalescent COVID-19. The CDR3 runs from the conserved cysteine through the conserved F or W.

J gene,V gene,CDR3 protein
TRBJ1-2,TRBV2,CASSDEGAIYGYTF
TRBJ1-5,TRBV2,CASKRTVNQPQHF
TRBJ1-6,TRBV7-2,CASSSRDSYNSPLHF
TRBJ1-3,TRBV18,CASSPPPEEKRNTIYF
TRBJ1-1,TRBV20-1,CSASKGHLNTEAFF
TRBJ2-1,TRBV30,CAWTRGSYNEQFF
TRBJ2-1,TRBV7-6,CASSLGTNSYNEQFF
TRBJ2-3,TRBV6-5,CASTLDRGPDTQYF
TRBJ1-2,TRBV19,CASSPNWGQGGNGYTF
TRBJ2-7,TRBV2,CASTSGTSEYEQYF
TRBJ1-4,TRBV28,CASSPGGSEKLFF
TRBJ2-5,TRBV5-1,CASTTLGTKSQETQYF
TRBJ1-3,TRBV19,CASSILVGNSGNTIYF
TRBJ2-2,TRBV7-2,CASTRRTSGRGNTGELFF
TRBJ1-2,TRBV6-5,CASRHRHDGYTF
TRBJ2-1,TRBV5-4,CASSLPGLAGANEQFF
TRBJ1-1,TRBV30,CAWSVGAKGRSEAFF
TRBJ1-1,TRBV29-1,CSVEYPEGAFGTEAFF
TRBJ1-1,TRBV4-1,CASRGTELNTEAFF
TRBJ2-1,TRBV3-1/TRBV3-2,CASSQDTLGGANEQFF
TRBJ1-3,TRBV24-1,CATGGGRCFGYTIYF
TRBJ1-1,TRBV20-1,CSASSLTAVNTEAFF
TRBJ2-5,TRBV29-1,CSVAGTPDGETQYF
TRBJ1-1,TRBV29-1,CSVDLGFTEAFF